The sequence of this TCR beta chain was determined in a study of blood T cell repertoires in COVID-19. Whole-study context: From the United States, Italy and Spain came samples of acute and convalescent COVID-19.

Trimming shortened V by 4 bases and J by 0 bases, and 8 bases separated the two germline ends. The CDR3 is made up of 14 amino acids. Germline V gives CDR1 MRHNA, CDR2 SNTAGT. In the original analysis: It was from reference gene primer amplification that nucleated cell counts were estimated. Only in-frame clones appear in the TCRdb table, and some are missing; sequencing was by immunoSEQ multiplex PCR. That table furnishes V, J and clone size, whereas the DNA furnished D and trimming. The sample holds 100,000 or so clones, approximately 92% seen once. This chain uses TRBV6-4 with TRBJ2-3; a possible D gene is TRBD2 (6 bases). This TCR derives from a man aged 45-60 years with active COVID-19. Material for sequencing was peripheral blood. The DNA for the CDR3 is TGTGCCAGCAGTGCAAGCGGGAGCACAGATACGCAGTATTTT. Translated: CASSASGSTDTQYF.